This T cell receptor (beta chain) was found in a study of T-cell memory formation after mild COVID-19. The overall study: TCR clusters were mostly donor specific.

Each CDR3 protein is one row after TCRdb ran MiXCR on the 5' RACE reads. This repertoire shows about 290,000 distinct CDR3 sequences, about a sixth found once; its top ten account for roughly 23%. Germline values: CDR1 LNHNV, CDR2 YYDKDF (reference sequence). The length of the CDR3 is 14 residues. The V gene end was trimmed by 5 bases and the J gene end by 6 bases; junction bases not matched to a gene: 7. This clonotype was seen only a few times. Material: PBMCs or a T cell subset sorted from them (not recorded which). This rearrangement joins TRBV15 to TRBJ2-5, with TRBD2 identical over 9 bases. The source of this sequence is a man in his late teens or twenties who had mild COVID-19 (a few samples of this study predate the infection). Cell type and time point are not known. As DNA, the CDR3 is TGTGCCACCAGCGCTAGCGGGGAGGGAAAGACCCAGTACTTC. This sequence encodes CATSASGEGKTQYF.